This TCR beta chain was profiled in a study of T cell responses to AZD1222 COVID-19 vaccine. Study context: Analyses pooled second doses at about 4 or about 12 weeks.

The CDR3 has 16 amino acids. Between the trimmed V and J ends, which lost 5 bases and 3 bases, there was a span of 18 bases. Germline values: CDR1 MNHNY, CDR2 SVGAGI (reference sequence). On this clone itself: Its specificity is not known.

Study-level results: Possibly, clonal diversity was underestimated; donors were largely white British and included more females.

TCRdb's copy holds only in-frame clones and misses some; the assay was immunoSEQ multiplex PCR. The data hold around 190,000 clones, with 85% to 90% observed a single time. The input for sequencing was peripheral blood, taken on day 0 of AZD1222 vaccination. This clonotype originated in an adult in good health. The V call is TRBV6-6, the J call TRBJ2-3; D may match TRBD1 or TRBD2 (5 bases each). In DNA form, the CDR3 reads TGTGCCAGCAGTCTTGACGAGGGGTTGGCGACAGATACGCAGTATTTT. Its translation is CASSLDEGLATDTQYF.